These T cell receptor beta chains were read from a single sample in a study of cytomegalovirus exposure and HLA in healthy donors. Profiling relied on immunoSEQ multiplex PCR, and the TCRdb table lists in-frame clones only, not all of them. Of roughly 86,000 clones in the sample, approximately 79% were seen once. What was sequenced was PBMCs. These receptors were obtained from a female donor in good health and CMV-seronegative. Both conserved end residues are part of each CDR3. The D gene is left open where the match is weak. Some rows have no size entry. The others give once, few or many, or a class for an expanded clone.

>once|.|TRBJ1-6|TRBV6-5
CASSRLLNSPLHF
TGTGCCAGCAGTCGTCTTTTGAATTCACCCCTCCACTTT
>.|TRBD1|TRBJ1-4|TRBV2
CASSSTGKSEKLFF
TGTGCCAGCAGTTCGACAGGGAAAAGTGAAAAACTGTTTTTT
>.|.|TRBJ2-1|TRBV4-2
CASSQDQLAGEQFF
TGTGCCAGCAGCCAAGATCAGTTGGCCGGGGAGCAGTTCTTC
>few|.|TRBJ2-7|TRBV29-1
CSVEGLPGAYEQYF
TGCAGCGTTGAAGGTCTTCCAGGTGCCTACGAGCAGTACTTC
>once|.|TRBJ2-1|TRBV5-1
CASSAGQSYDEQFF
TGCGCCAGCAGCGCGGGACAGTCCTATGATGAGCAGTTCTTC
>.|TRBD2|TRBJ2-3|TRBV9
CASSGTSLTDTQYF
TGTGCCAGCAGCGGGACTAGCCTGACAGATACGCAGTATTTT
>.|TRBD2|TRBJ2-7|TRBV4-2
CASSQGAGGSYEQYF
TGTGCCAGCAGCCAAGGAGCGGGAGGGTCCTACGAGCAGTACTTC
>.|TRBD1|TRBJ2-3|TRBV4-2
CASSQGGTGEWTDTQYF
TGTGCCAGCAGCCAAGGCGGGACAGGAGAGTGGACAGATACGCAGTATTTT
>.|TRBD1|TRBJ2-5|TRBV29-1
CSGKTGAETQYF
TGCAGCGGGAAGACAGGGGCAGAGACCCAGTACTTC
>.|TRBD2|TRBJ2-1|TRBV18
CASSQGAGGEQFF
TGTGCCAGCTCACAAGGAGCGGGAGGTGAGCAGTTCTTC
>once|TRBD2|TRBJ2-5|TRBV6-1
CASSAGTSGLWAQETQYF
TGTGCCAGCAGTGCGGGGACTAGCGGTCTCTGGGCCCAAGAGACCCAGTACTTC
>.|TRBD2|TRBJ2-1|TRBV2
CASKGLAISYNEQFF
TGTGCCAGCAAGGGACTAGCGATATCCTACAATGAGCAGTTCTTC
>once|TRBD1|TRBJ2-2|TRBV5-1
CASSPGTGADTGELFF
TGCGCCAGCAGCCCCGGGACAGGGGCTGACACCGGGGAGCTGTTTTTT
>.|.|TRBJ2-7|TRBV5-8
CASSLSDEQYF
TGTGCCAGCAGCTTGTCAGACGAGCAGTACTTC
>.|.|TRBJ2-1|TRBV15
CATRKGQTSSYNEQFF
TGTGCCACCCGCAAAGGACAGACGAGCTCCTACAATGAGCAGTTCTTC
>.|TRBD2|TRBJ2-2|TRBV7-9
CASSPLAGGTGELFF
TGTGCCAGCAGCCCACTAGCGGGAGGGACCGGGGAGCTGTTTTTT
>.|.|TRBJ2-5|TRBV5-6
CASSLVADAETQYF
TGTGCCAGCAGCTTGGTGGCCGATGCCGAGACCCAGTACTTC
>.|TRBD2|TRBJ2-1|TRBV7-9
CSSSPPGRAQVNEQFF
TGTTCCAGCAGCCCACCCGGGAGGGCCCAGGTGAATGAGCAGTTCTTC
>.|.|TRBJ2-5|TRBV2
CASSEQGQETQYF
TGTGCCAGCAGTGAGCAGGGCCAAGAGACCCAGTACTTC